One sample yielded the 10 T cell receptor beta chains listed below, sequenced in a study of blood T cell repertoires in COVID-19. Generated by immunoSEQ multiplex PCR, the TCRdb table keeps only in-frame clones and is missing some. The sample gives about 190,000 clones, roughly 81% of which show up once; roughly 5% is in the top ten. Sequenced input: peripheral blood. These receptors were obtained from a woman older than 75 with acute or convalescent COVID-19.

To note about this clone: A junction end diverges from the germline sequence, so it may reflect a read error. J is TRBJ2-4 and V is TRBV12-3 or TRBV12-4, with D unresolved. The CDR3 is 11 residues long. The CDR3 DNA follows: TGTGCCAGCAGTTCTCCGGGTCTTCCCGCCTTC. Its translation: CASSSPGLPAF.

This clone was observed once. The rearrangement joins TRBV12-5 to TRBJ1-5; tentative D call: TRBD1 (5 bases). The V and J ends lost 7 bases and 5 bases respectively, with 9 bases between them. CDR3 length equals 12 residues. Germline V lookup: CDR1 LGHNT, CDR2 FRNRAP. For the CDR3, the DNA is TGTGCTAGTGCAGGGTTGGATCAGCCCCAGCATTTT. This gives the protein CASAGLDQPQHF.

The rearrangement uses TRBV12-5 and TRBJ1-4, with 9 nucleotides matching TRBD1. The J segment lost 0 bases and the V segment lost 6 bases, leaving 11 bases of the junction unmatched. Germline CDR1 reads LGHNT; CDR2 reads FRNRAP. The CDR3 contains 18 residues. The CDR3 is CASGRGTGLLTTNEKLFF. CDR3 sequence (DNA): TGTGCTAGTGGGAGAGGGACAGGGCTTTTGACAACTAATGAAAAACTGTTTTTT.

The chain combines TRBV20-1 with TRBJ1-2; TRBD1 aligns across 8 bases. Germline V gene lookup returns CDR1 DFQATT and CDR2 SNEGSKA (reference sequence). The CDR3 is made up of 12 amino acids. Trimming cost V 3 bases and J 4 bases; bases outside gene matches: 1. The CDR3: CSASQGAYGYTF. CDR3 in DNA: TGCAGTGCTAGTCAGGGGGCCTATGGCTACACCTTC.

The chain combines TRBV18 with TRBJ1-1; D uncertain. The CDR3 sequence is 13 residues long. Trimming shortened V by 6 bases and J by 3 bases, and 11 bases separated the two germline ends. The V gene's germline CDR1 is KGHSH and CDR2 LQKENI. The CDR3 reads CASSGARDTEAFF. CDR3 bases: TGTGCCAGCTCGGGAGCGCGGGACACTGAAGCTTTCTTT.

V usage is TRBV6-5 and J usage is TRBJ1-2; D is unclear. V was trimmed by 7 bases and J by 8 bases, leaving 14 bases between them. Germline CDR1 MNHEY, CDR2 SVGAGI. The CDR3 contains 12 residues. The CDR3 loop is CASNTGSGGYTF. DNA of the CDR3: TGTGCCAGCAACACCGGGTCCGGGGGCTACACCTTC.

The rearrangement links TRBV4-3 to TRBJ2-5; perhaps TRBD2 as D (5 bases). Looked up from germline, CDR1 is LGHNA and CDR2 is YSLEER. This CDR3 has 14 residues. V was clipped by 0 bases and J by 4 bases, with 9 bases between them. The CDR3 nucleotides read TGCGCCAGCAGCCAAGATGTCGAGGGAGAGACCCAGTACTTC. Its protein is CASSQDVEGETQYF.

The gene calls are TRBV2 and TRBJ1-1; tentative D call: TRBD1 (5 bases). The CDR3 has 13 amino acids. In germline, CDR1 is SNHLY, CDR2 FYNNEI. V lost 10 bases and J lost 4, with 16 bases in between. The CDR3 DNA reads as TGTGCCACACTTCGGCAGGGAAGCACTGAAGCTTTCTTT. Translation gives CATLRQGSTEAFF. Full variable domain (outside the CDR3, taken from reference TRBV2 and TRBJ1-1): EPEVTQTPSHQVTQMGQEVILRCVPISNHLYFYWYRQILGQKVEFLVSFYNNEISEKSEIFDDQFSVERPDGSNFTLKIRSTKLEDSAMYFCATLRQGSTEAFFGQGTRLTVV.

The chain uses TRBV3-1 (or the pseudogene TRBV3-2) and TRBJ2-3; 13 positions agree with TRBD2. The CDR3 is 17 residues long. The V gene's germline CDR1 is LGHDT and CDR2 YNNKEL (reference sequence). With 3 bases clipped from V and 0 bases from J, the junction kept 3 bases outside the gene matches. CDR3 sequence (DNA): TGTGCCAGCAGCCATGGACTAGCGGGGGCCAGCACAGATACGCAGTATTTT. It codes for CASSHGLAGASTDTQYF.

The V call is TRBV15, the J call TRBJ1-5; D is unclear. V shed 3 bases and J shed 3 bases, with 6 bases lying between them. This CDR3 spans 13 amino acids. Per germline, CDR1 LNHNV and CDR2 YYDKDF (reference sequence). The CDR3 reads CATSRFLNQPQHF. The CDR3 DNA sequence: TGTGCCACCAGCAGGTTCCTCAATCAGCCCCAGCATTTT.